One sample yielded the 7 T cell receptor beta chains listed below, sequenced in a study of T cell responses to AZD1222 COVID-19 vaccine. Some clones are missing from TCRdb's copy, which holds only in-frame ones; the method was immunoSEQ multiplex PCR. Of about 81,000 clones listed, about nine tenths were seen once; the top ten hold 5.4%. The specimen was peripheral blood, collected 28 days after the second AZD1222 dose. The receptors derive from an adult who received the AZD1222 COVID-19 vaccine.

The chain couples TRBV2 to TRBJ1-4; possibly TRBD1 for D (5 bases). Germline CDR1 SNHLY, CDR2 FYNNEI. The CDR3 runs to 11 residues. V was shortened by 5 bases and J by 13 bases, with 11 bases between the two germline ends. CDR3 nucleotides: TGTGCCAGCAGTCAACAGGTTGTACTGTTTTTT. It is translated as CASSQQVVLFF.

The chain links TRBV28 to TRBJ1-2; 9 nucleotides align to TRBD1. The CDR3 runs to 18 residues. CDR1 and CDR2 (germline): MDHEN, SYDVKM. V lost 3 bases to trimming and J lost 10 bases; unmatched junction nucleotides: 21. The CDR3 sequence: CASSLHRLGQGPTLTYTF. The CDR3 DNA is TGTGCCAGCAGTTTGCATAGGTTGGGACAGGGTCCCACCTTAACCTACACCTTC.

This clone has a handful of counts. The CDR3 DNA reads TGTGCCAGCAGGGCCGGGACAGGGGAGAACTATGGCTACACCTTC. It translates to CASRAGTGENYGYTF. The chain links TRBV2 to TRBJ1-2; 10 nucleotides agree with TRBD1. Germline assignment: CDR1 SNHLY and CDR2 FYNNEI. Trimming at V came to 6 bases and at J to 2 bases, leaving 6 bases not matched to a gene. The CDR3 contains 15 residues.

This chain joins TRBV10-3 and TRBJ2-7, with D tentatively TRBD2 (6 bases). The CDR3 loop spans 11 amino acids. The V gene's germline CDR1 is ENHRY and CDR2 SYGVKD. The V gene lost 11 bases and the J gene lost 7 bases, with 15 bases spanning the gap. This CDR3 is CAPRRVGEQYF. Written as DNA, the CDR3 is TGTGCCCCCCGGAGGGTAGGGGAGCAGTACTTC.

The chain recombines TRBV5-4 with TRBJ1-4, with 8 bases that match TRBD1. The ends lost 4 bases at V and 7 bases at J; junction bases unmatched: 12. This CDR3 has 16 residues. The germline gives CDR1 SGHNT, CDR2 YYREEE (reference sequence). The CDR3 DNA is TGTGCCAGCAGCAATCGCAACAGGGACAGGAGTGAAAAACTGTTTTTT. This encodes CASSNRNRDRSEKLFF. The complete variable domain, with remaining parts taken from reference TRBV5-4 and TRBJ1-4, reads ETGVTQSPTHLIKTRGQQVTLRCSSQSGHNTVSWYQQALGQGPQFIFQYYREEENGRGNFPPRFSGLQFPNYSSELNVNALELDDSALYLCASSNRNRDRSEKLFFGSGTQLSVL.

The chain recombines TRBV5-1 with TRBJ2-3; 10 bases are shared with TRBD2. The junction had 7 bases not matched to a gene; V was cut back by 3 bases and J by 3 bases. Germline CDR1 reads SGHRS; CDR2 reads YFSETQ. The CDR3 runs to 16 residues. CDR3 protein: CASSSQAGGRTDTQYF. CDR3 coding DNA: TGCGCCAGCAGCTCCCAAGCGGGGGGGCGGACAGATACGCAGTATTTT.

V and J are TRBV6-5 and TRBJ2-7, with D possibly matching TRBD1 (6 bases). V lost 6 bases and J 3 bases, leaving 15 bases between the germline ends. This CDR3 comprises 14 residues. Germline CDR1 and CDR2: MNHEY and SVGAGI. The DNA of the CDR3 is TGTGCCAGCAGCTCCAACCAGGGGATCTACGAGCAGTACTTC. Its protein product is CASSSNQGIYEQYF.